Below, 30 T cell receptor beta chains from the same sample are listed, as sequenced in a study of cytomegalovirus exposure and HLA in healthy donors. Amplification used 60 Vbeta primers and 13 Jbeta primers. Profiling relied on immunoSEQ multiplex PCR, and the TCRdb table lists in-frame clones only, not all of them. In the table there are around 100,000 clones, around 66% of which are singletons. What was sequenced was PBMCs. The receptor set was obtained from a man aged 18 to 35 in good health and CMV-seropositive.

V usage is TRBV2 and J usage is TRBJ1-1, with D possibly being TRBD1 (5 bases). The germline CDR1 and CDR2 sequences are SNHLY and FYNNEI. Deletions cut 4 bases from V and 6 bases from J, with 15 bases between. The CDR3 has 14 residues. The CDR3 DNA reads TGTGCCAGCAGTGGAAGGACAAGCTCCCCTGAAGCTTTCTTT. Protein product: CASSGRTSSPEAFF.

This clone was counted a few times. The V and J genes are TRBV6-5 and TRBJ1-6; D is undetermined. From germline, CDR1 is MNHEY and CDR2 SVGAGI. This CDR3 spans 14 amino acids. With 6 bases removed from V and 4 bases from J, the gap between germline ends came to 10 bases. The chain's CDR3 is CASSDTYYNSPLHF. The CDR3 DNA reads TGTGCCAGCAGCGATACATATTATAATTCACCCCTCCACTTT.

This sequence joins TRBV5-1 and TRBJ2-7; 8 bases match TRBD1. The CDR3 extends over 15 amino acids. The trim removed 2 bases at V and 6 bases at J, leaving 10 bases unmatched. Germline loops: CDR1 SGHRS, CDR2 YFSETQ. CDR3 nucleotides: TGCGCCAGCAGCTTTTATCCGGGACAGGAGGTCGAGCAGTACGTC. It specifies CASSFYPGQEVEQYV.

This clone is a singleton in its sample. The rearrangement uses TRBV19 and TRBJ1-3; 9 nucleotides match TRBD1. The CDR3 has 16 residues. CDR1 LNHDA and CDR2 SQIVND come from the germline V gene (reference sequence). V lost 4 bases and J lost 1; bases outside the gene matches: 5. This CDR3 is CASSSRDRVSGNTIYF. In DNA form, the CDR3 reads TGTGCCAGTAGTAGTCGGGACAGGGTATCTGGAAACACCATATATTTT.

The CDR3 here is CASSSGEPYGYTF. In DNA, the CDR3 is TGTGCCAGCAGCTCCGGGGAGCCGTATGGCTACACCTTC. The chain recombines TRBV7-6 with TRBJ1-2, with D uncertain. Germline lookup yields CDR1 SGHVS and CDR2 FNYEAQ. Between the trimmed V and J ends, which lost 4 bases and 5 bases, there was a span of 11 bases. The CDR3 runs to 13 residues.

The chain is built from TRBV15 and TRBJ2-5; 8 bases align to TRBD1. The CDR3 spans 13 residues. Germline lookup yields CDR1 LNHNV and CDR2 YYDKDF (reference sequence). Trimming took 8 bases from V and 1 from J; bases not matched to a gene: 3. CDR3 DNA: TGTGCCACCGAGGACAGGGTCCAAGAGACCCAGTACTTC. Its protein is CATEDRVQETQYF.

J is TRBJ2-3 and V is TRBV19; 9 nucleotides line up with TRBD1. With 4 bases clipped from V and 2 bases from J, the junction kept 4 bases outside the gene matches. Looked up from germline, CDR1 is LNHDA and CDR2 is SQIVND (reference sequence). This CDR3 comprises 15 residues. In DNA form, the CDR3 reads TGTGCCAGTAGTAGTACAGGGGGCCCCACAGATACGCAGTATTTT. Protein: CASSSTGGPTDTQYF.

This clone was recorded only once. The DNA for the CDR3 is TGTGCCTGGAGTGTACTAGGGCCGGTAGGACGAAATGAGCAGTTCTTC. As protein: CAWSVLGPVGRNEQFF. The J gene is TRBJ2-1, the V gene TRBV30, with D possibly TRBD2 on 5 matching bases. In germline, CDR1 is GTSNPN, CDR2 SVGIG (reference sequence). Trimming cost V 0 bases and J 7 bases, with 19 bases left between them. CDR3 length: 16 amino acids. The full variable domain, its missing parts supplied by reference TRBV30 and TRBJ2-1, is SQTIHQWPATLVQPVGSPLSLECTVEGTSNPNLYWYRQAAGRGLQLLFYSVGIGQISSEVPQNLSASRPQDRQFILSSKKLLLSDSGFYLCAWSVLGPVGRNEQFFGPGTRLTVL.

This clone has only a few counts. The chain links TRBV28 to TRBJ2-6, with D tentatively TRBD1 (6 bases). Germline CDR1 reads MDHEN; CDR2 reads SYDVKM. The germline V and J ends were trimmed by 4 bases and 0 bases, with 10 bases remaining between them. This CDR3 region has 16 residues. CDR3 in amino acids: CASSSGTLSGANVLTF. CDR3 coding DNA: TGTGCCAGCAGTTCGGGGACACTCTCTGGGGCCAACGTCCTGACTTTC.

This clone has only one observation. This sequence joins TRBV25-1 and TRBJ2-3; D ambiguous. Germline V gives CDR1 MGHDK, CDR2 SYGVNS. The CDR3 spans 15 residues. V shed 8 bases and J shed 4 bases, with 19 bases lying between them. The CDR3 DNA reads as TGTGCCAGCGCCCCCTCGACAAGGTCTTCAGATACGCAGTATTTT. It encodes CASAPSTRSSDTQYF.

The rearrangement joins TRBV28 to TRBJ2-7, with 9 bases lining up with TRBD1. Trimming took 6 bases from V and 3 from J; bases not matched to a gene: 12. This CDR3 comprises 16 residues. Germline V gives CDR1 MDHEN, CDR2 SYDVKM. The CDR3 nucleotides read TGTGCCAGCAGCACCGTACAGGGGGCGGGAATCTACGAGCAGTACGTC. Its translation is CASSTVQGAGIYEQYV.

The chain has TRBV7-3 and TRBJ2-3, with 14 nucleotides matching TRBD2. Germline values: CDR1 SGHTA, CDR2 FQGTGA. The ends lost 1 base at V and 3 bases at J; junction bases unmatched: 6. The CDR3 consists of 18 residues. The CDR3 region has the DNA TGTGCCAGCAGCTTAAATGGGGGACTAGCGGGGGCTACAGATACGCAGTATTTT. This codes for CASSLNGGLAGATDTQYF. The variable domain in full, completed from reference TRBV7-3 and TRBJ2-3, reads GAGVSQTPSNKVTEKGKYVELRCDPISGHTALYWYRQSLGQGPEFLIYFQGTGAADDSGLPNDRFFAVRPEGSVSTLKIQRTERGDSAVYLCASSLNGGLAGATDTQYFGPGTRLTVL.

V usage is TRBV28 and J usage is TRBJ2-4, with 11 bases aligning to TRBD2. Per germline, CDR1 MDHEN and CDR2 SYDVKM. The CDR3 contains 17 residues. J lost 9 bases, V lost 6 bases, and 16 bases had no gene match. For the CDR3, the DNA is TGTGCCAGCAGCCCCACCACTAGCGGGGGCCCCCGGACCATTCAGTACTTC. Residues: CASSPTTSGGPRTIQYF. Using reference TRBV28 and TRBJ2-4 for the parts outside the CDR3, the full variable domain is DVKVTQSSRYLVKRTGEKVFLECVQDMDHENMFWYRQDPGLGLRLIYFSYDVKMKEKGDIPEGYSVSREKKERFSLILESASTNQTSMYLCASSPTTSGGPRTIQYFGAGTRLSVL.

The chain has TRBV10-3 and TRBJ1-2; the D gene is possibly TRBD1 (5 bases). CDR3 length: 14 residues. Trimming stripped 6 bases from V and 3 bases from J, with 14 bases between. Germline V gene lookup returns CDR1 ENHRY and CDR2 SYGVKD. The CDR3 DNA reads as TGTGCCATCAGGGCGGGGACCAACGACTATGGCTACACCTTC. This encodes CAIRAGTNDYGYTF.

The chain has TRBV6-1 and TRBJ2-7; possibly TRBD1 for D (6 bases). CDR3 size: 14 residues. CDR1 is MNHNS and CDR2 is SASEGT in the germline V gene. The V end lost 6 bases, the J end lost 0 bases, and 12 bases lay between the germline ends. The CDR3 sequence: CASRADRNSYEQYV. The CDR3, as DNA: TGTGCCAGCAGGGCGGACAGAAACTCCTACGAGCAGTACGTC.

This clone was detected once. The chain couples TRBV5-1 to TRBJ2-5; D not certain. Germline V gene sequence: CDR1 SGHRS, CDR2 YFSETQ. This CDR3 has 16 amino acids. V was shortened by 0 bases and J by 0 bases, with 12 bases between the two germline ends. The chain's CDR3 is CASSLGLLEDQETQYF. In DNA form, the CDR3 reads TGCGCCAGCAGCTTGGGATTGTTAGAAGACCAAGAGACCCAGTACTTC.

The chain has TRBV29-1 and TRBJ2-3, with 12 bases aligning to TRBD2. From germline, CDR1 is SQVTM and CDR2 ANQGSEA. V lost 5 bases, J lost 0 bases, and 6 bases stayed unmatched. This CDR3 comprises 16 residues. The CDR3 nucleotides read TGCAGCGTTCCCGCCGGACTAGCGGGGAGCACAGATACGCAGTATTTT. As protein: CSVPAGLAGSTDTQYF.

The chain joins TRBV11-3 to TRBJ1-1; D unresolved. The CDR3 covers 13 residues. V shed 2 bases and J shed 3 bases, with 7 bases lying between them. The germline V gene encodes CDR1 SGHNT and CDR2 YENEEA. In DNA, the CDR3 is TGTGCCAGCAGCTTATCGGACTACACTGAAGCTTTCTTT. Translating gives CASSLSDYTEAFF.

The chain recombines TRBV13 with TRBJ2-1, with TRBD1 matching over 7 bases. Losses at the gene ends were 3 bases for V and 5 bases for J; bases not matched to a gene: 16. This CDR3 contains 18 residues. Per germline, CDR1 PRHDT and CDR2 FYEKMQ (reference sequence). The CDR3 loop is CASSFNARQGLGHNEQFF. In DNA form, the CDR3 reads TGTGCCAGCAGCTTCAACGCGCGACAGGGTTTGGGTCACAATGAGCAGTTCTTC.

The V and J genes are TRBV18 and TRBJ2-7; D gene unclear. From germline, CDR1 is KGHSH and CDR2 LQKENI. The CDR3 contains 12 residues. V was shortened by 5 bases and J by 4 bases, with 9 bases between the two germline ends. For the CDR3, the DNA is TGTGCCAGCTCAAGAGACACGTACGAGCAGTACGTC. Residues: CASSRDTYEQYV.

This chain joins TRBV2 and TRBJ1-6; TRBD1 agrees at 9 bases. CDR1 is SNHLY and CDR2 is FYNNEI in the germline V gene. V shed 7 bases, J shed 9 bases, and the junction held 10 bases outside the gene matches. This CDR3 comprises 15 residues. The CDR3 region has the DNA TGTGCCAGCACCAAAACGGGACAGGGTTCTTCACCCCTCCACTTT. Residues: CASTKTGQGSSPLHF.

The chain uses TRBV10-3 and TRBJ2-5, with a tentative D call TRBD1 (5 bases). V was trimmed by 2 bases and J by 3 bases, leaving 25 bases between them. The CDR3 extends over 19 amino acids. The germline V gene has CDR1 ENHRY and CDR2 SYGVKD. The CDR3 loop is CAISEPSAPTDSNEETQYF. Here the CDR3 DNA reads TGTGCCATCAGTGAGCCCTCCGCACCGACAGATAGCAATGAAGAGACCCAGTACTTC.

This clone has just a few counts. The chain is built from TRBV10-1 and TRBJ1-1, with D tentatively TRBD1 (6 bases). Trimming took off 0 bases at V and 7 bases at J, with 15 bases between the two ends. CDR1 is WNHNN and CDR2 is SYGVQD in the germline V gene (reference sequence). The CDR3 sequence is 15 residues long. The CDR3 sequence is CASSESIGGYGEAFF. The CDR3 nucleotides are TGCGCCAGCAGTGAGTCGATAGGGGGATATGGTGAAGCTTTCTTT.

The V call is TRBV5-1, the J call TRBJ1-3; possible D gene TRBD1, 5 bases. This CDR3 is built from 16 residues. The V end was cut by 4 bases, the J end by 0 bases, with 14 bases between. CDR1 is SGHRS and CDR2 is YFSETQ in the germline V gene. The CDR3 DNA is TGCGCCAGCAGCGTGAGCGGGGGATTCTCTGGAAACACCATATATTTT. It translates to CASSVSGGFSGNTIYF.

This chain links TRBV28 with TRBJ1-1, with 7 positions matching TRBD1. V was clipped by 6 bases and J by 7 bases; unmatched bases: 2. Germline V gene data show CDR1 as MDHEN and CDR2 as SYDVKM. The length of the CDR3 is 11 residues. The CDR3 sequence: CASRTGYEAFF. CDR3 coding DNA: TGTGCCAGCAGGACAGGGTATGAAGCTTTCTTT.

The sample holds many counts of this clone. This chain uses TRBV5-6 with TRBJ2-5; D is uncertain. This CDR3 comprises 13 residues. Trimming removed 3 bases from V and 3 bases from J, with 9 bases in between. Germline CDR1 reads SGHDT; CDR2 reads YYEEEE. CDR3: CASSSVPKETQYF. The DNA of the CDR3 is TGTGCCAGCAGCTCCGTGCCTAAAGAGACCCAGTACTTC.

The rearrangement joins TRBV4-1 to TRBJ2-6, with D possibly being TRBD2 (6 bases). The length of the CDR3 is 17 residues. The V end was cut by 1 base, the J end by 0 bases, with 10 bases between. Germline CDR1 reads MGHRA; CDR2 reads YSYEKL. The CDR3 region has the DNA TGCGCCAGCAGCCAAGGGGCGGGGAGCTCTGGGGCCAACGTCCTGACTTTC. Translation: CASSQGAGSSGANVLTF.

In DNA form, the CDR3 reads TGCGCCAGCAGCCAGGCCGAACGGCGGGGAGAGACCCAGTACTTC. It encodes CASSQAERRGETQYF. The chain recombines TRBV4-1 with TRBJ2-5; maybe TRBD2 (6 bases). Germline values: CDR1 MGHRA, CDR2 YSYEKL. The CDR3 runs 15 residues. V lost 3 bases and J 4 bases, leaving 15 bases between the germline ends.

This clone was seen once. This CDR3 is CASSEKGGFDTQYF. As DNA, the CDR3 is TGTGCCAGCAGCGAGAAAGGGGGATTCGATACGCAGTATTTT. J is TRBJ2-3 and V is TRBV9, with TRBD1 as a possible D gene (6 bases). This CDR3 comprises 14 residues. V was pared by 3 bases and J by 6 bases, with 14 bases between. In germline, CDR1 is SGDLS, CDR2 YYNGEE.

The chain has TRBV7-9 and TRBJ2-1; possibly TRBD1 for D (6 bases). The germline V and J ends were trimmed by 5 bases and 8 bases, with 16 bases remaining between them. The CDR3 is 14 residues long. Germline CDR1 SEHNR, CDR2 FQNEAQ (reference sequence). CDR3 sequence: CASSDETGWDEQFF. The CDR3 DNA is TGTGCCAGCAGCGACGAAACAGGGTGGGATGAGCAGTTCTTC.